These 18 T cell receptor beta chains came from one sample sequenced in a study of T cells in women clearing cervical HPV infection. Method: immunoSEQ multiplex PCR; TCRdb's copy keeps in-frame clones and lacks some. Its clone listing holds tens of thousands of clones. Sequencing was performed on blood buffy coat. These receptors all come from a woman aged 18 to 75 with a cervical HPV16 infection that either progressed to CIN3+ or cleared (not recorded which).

The CDR3: CASRDPRGPNYGYTF. The sequenced CDR3 bases are TGTGCCAGCAGAGATCCCAGGGGGCCCAACTATGGC. This sequence joins TRBV2 and TRBJ1-2, with TRBD1 matching 8 bases. The read ends 3 residues before the CDR3 terminus; that terminus is restored from the germline J gene. Germline loops: CDR1 SNHLY, CDR2 FYNNEI. The length of the CDR3 is 15 residues. After removal of 6 bases from V and 2 bases from J, the junction contained 8 bases not matched to a gene.

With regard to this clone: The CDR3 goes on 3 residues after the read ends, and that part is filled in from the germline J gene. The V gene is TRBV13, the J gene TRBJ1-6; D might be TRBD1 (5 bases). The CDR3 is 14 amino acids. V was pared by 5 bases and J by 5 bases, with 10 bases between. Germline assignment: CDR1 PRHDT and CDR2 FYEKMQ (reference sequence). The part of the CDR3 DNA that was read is TGTGCCAGCAGCCGGGGGTTCGATAATTCACCC. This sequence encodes CASSRGFDNSP. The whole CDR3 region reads CASSRGFDNSPLHF.

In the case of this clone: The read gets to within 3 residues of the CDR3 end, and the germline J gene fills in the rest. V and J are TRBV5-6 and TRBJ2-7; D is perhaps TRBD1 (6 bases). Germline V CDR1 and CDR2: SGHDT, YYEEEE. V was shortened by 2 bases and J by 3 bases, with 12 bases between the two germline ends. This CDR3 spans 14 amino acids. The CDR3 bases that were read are TGTGCCAGCAGCTTAGACAGGCTATTCTACGAG. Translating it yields CASSLDRLFYE. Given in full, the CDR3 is CASSLDRLFYEQYF.

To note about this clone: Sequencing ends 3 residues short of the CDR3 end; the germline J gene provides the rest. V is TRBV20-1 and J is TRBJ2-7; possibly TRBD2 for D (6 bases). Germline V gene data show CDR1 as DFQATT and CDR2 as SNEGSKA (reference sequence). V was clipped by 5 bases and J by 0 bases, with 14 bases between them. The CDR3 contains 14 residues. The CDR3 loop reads CSAPGLRDSYEQYF. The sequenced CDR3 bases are TGCAGTGCTCCGGGACTTCGGGACTCCTACGAG.

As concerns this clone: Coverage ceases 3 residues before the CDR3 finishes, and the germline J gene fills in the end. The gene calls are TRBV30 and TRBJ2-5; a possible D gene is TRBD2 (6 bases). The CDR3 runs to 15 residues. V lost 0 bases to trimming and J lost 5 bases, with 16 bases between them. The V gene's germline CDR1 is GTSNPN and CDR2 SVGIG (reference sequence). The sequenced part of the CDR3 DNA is TGTGCCTGGAGTGTATCGGCGGGGTGGGGGGAGACC. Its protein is CAWSVSAGWGET. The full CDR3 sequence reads CAWSVSAGWGETQYF.

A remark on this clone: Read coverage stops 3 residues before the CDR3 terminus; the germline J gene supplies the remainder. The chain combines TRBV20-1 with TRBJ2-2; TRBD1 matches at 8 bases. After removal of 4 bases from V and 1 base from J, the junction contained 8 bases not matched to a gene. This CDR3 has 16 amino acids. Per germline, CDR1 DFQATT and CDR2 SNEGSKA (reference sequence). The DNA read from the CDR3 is TGCAGTGCTATATACCCGGGACAGGTGAACACCGGGGAG. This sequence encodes CSAIYPGQVNTGE. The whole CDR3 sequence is CSAIYPGQVNTGELFF.

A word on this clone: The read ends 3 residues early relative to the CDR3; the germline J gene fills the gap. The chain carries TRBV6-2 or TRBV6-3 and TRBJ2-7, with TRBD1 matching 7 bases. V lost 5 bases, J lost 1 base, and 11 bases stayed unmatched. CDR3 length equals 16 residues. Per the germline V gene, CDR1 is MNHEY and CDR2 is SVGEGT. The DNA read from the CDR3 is TGTGCCAGCAGTATCCCCTTGGGGACAGTTTCCTACGAG. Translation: CASSIPLGTVSYE. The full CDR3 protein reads CASSIPLGTVSYEQYF.

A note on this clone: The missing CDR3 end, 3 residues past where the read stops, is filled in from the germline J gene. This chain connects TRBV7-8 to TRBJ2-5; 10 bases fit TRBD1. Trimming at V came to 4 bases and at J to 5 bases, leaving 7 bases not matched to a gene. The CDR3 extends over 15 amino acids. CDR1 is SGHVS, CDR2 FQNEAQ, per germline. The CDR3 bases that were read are TGTGCCAGCAGCTCCCGACAGGGGGCTTGGGAGACC. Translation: CASSSRQGAWET. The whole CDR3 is CASSSRQGAWETQYF.

CDR3 DNA (partial): TGTGCCAGCAGTTCTTGGACTAGCGGGGGGGCGGACACG. As protein: CASSSWTSGGADT. The entire CDR3 protein reads CASSSWTSGGADTQYF. The rearrangement joins TRBV28 to TRBJ2-3; 15 bases agree with TRBD2. The CDR3 is cut off 3 residues early in the read; its end comes from the germline J gene. This CDR3 comprises 16 residues. Germline CDR1 reads MDHEN; CDR2 reads SYDVKM.

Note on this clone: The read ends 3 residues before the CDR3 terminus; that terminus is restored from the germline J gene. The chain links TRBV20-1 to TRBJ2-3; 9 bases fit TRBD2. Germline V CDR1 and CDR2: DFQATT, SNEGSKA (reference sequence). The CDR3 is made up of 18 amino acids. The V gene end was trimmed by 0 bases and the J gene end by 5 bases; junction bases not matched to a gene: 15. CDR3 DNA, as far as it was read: TGCAGTGCTAGAGATCTCTTATTGCGGGAGGGCCAGGAAGATACG. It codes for CSARDLLLREGQEDT. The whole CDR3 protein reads CSARDLLLREGQEDTQYF.

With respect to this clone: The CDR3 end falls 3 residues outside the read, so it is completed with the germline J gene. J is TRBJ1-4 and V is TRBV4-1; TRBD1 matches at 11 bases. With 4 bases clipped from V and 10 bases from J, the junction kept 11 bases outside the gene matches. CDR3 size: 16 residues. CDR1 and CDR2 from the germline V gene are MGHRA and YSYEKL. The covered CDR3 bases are TGCGCCAGCAGCCCCCTCACCCGGGACAGGGGGGTAAAA. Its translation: CASSPLTRDRGVK. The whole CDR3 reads CASSPLTRDRGVKLFF.

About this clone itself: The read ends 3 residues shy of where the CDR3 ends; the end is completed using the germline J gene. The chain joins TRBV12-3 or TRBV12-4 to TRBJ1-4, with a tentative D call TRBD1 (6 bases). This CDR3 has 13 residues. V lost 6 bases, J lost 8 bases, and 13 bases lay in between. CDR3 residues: CASRNRDWEKLFF. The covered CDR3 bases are TGTGCCAGCAGAAACAGGGATTGGGAAAAA.

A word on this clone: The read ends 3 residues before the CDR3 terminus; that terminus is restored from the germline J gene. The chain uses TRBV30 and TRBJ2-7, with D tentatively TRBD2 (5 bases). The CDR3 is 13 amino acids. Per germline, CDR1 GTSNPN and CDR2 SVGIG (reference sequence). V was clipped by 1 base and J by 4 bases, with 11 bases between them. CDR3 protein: CAWSAGVDYEQYF. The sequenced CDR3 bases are TGTGCCTGGAGTGCCGGGGTGGATTACGAG.

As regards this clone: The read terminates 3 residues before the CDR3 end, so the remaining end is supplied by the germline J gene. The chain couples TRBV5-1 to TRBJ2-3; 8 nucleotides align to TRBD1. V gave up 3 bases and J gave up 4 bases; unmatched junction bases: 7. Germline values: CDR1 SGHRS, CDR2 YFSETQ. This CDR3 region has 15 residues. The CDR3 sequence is CASSSGQGVSDTQYF. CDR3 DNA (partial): TGCGCCAGCAGCTCAGGACAGGGAGTTTCAGATACG.

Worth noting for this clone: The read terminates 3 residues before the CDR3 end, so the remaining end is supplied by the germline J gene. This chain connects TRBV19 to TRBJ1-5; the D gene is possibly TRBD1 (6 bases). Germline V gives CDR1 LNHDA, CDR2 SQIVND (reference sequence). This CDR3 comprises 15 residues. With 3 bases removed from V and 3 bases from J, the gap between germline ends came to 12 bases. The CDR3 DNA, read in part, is TGTGCCAGTAGTATGGGTCAGGGGATCAATCAGCCC. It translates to CASSMGQGINQP. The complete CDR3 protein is CASSMGQGINQPQHF. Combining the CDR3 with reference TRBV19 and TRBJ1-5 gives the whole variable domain DGGITQSPKYLFRKEGQNVTLSCEQNLNHDAMYWYRQDPGQGLRLIYYSQIVNDFQKGDIAEGYSVSREKKESFPLTVTSAQKNPTAFYLCASSMGQGINQPQHFGDGTRLSIL.

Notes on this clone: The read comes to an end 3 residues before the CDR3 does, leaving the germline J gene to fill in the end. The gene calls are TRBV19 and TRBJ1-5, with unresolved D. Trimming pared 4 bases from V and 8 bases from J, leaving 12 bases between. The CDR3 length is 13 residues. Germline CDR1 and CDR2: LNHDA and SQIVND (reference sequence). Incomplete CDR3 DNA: TGTGCCAGTAGTAACCCCCCCTATAAGCCC. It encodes CASSNPPYKP. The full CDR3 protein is CASSNPPYKPQHF.

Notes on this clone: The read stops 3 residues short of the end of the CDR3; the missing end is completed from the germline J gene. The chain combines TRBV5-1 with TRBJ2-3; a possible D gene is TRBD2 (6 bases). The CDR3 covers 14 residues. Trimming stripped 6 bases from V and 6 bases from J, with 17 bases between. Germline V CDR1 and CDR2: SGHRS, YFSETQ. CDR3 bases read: TGCGCCAGCACCGGGACTGCAGGTGGTGATACG. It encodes CASTGTAGGDT. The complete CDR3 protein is CASTGTAGGDTQYF.

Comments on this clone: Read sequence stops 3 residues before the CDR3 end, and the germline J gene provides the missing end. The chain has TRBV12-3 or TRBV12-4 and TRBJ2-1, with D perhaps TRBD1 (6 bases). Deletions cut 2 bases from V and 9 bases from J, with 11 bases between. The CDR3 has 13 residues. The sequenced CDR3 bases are TGTGCCAGCAGTTTATATGGGGGCGGTGAG. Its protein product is CASSLYGGGE. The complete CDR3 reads CASSLYGGGEQFF.